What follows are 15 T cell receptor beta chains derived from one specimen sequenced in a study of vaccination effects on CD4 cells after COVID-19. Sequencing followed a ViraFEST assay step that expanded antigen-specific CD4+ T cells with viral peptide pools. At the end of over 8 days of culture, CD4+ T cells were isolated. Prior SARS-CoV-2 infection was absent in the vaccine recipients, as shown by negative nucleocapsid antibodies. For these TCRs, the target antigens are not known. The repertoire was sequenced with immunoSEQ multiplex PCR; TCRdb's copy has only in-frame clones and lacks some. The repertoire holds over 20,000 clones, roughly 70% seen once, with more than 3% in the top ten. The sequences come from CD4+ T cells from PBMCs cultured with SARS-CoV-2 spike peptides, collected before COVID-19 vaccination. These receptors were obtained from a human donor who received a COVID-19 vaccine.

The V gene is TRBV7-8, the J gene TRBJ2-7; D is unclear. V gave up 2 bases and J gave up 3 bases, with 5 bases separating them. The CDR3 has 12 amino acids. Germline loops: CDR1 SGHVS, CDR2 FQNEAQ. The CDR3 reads CASSLWGYEQYF. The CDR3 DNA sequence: TGTGCCAGCAGCTTATGGGGCTACGAGCAGTACTTC.

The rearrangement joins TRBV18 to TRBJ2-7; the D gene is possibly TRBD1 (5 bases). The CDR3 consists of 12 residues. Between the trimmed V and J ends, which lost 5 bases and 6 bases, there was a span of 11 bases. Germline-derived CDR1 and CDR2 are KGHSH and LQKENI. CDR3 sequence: CASSTDSLEQYF. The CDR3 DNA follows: TGTGCCAGCTCAACTGACAGCCTCGAGCAGTACTTC.

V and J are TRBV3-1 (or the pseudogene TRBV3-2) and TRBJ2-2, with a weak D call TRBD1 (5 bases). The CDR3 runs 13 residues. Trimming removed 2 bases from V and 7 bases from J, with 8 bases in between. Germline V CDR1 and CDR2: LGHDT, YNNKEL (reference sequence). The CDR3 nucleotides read TGTGCCAGCAGCCAACCAGGGTACGGGGAGCTGTTTTTT. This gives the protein CASSQPGYGELFF.

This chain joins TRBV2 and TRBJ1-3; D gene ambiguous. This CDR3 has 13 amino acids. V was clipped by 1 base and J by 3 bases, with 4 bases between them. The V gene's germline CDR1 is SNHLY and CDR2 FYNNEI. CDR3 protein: CASSEGYGNTIYF. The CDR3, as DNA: TGTGCCAGCAGTGAAGGGTATGGAAACACCATATATTTT.

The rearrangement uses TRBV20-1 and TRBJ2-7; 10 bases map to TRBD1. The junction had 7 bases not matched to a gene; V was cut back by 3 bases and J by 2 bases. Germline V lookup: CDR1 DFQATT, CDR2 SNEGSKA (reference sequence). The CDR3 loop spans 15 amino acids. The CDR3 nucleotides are TGCAGTGCTAGTGCGACCGGGACAGGGGCCTACGAGCAGTACTTC. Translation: CSASATGTGAYEQYF.

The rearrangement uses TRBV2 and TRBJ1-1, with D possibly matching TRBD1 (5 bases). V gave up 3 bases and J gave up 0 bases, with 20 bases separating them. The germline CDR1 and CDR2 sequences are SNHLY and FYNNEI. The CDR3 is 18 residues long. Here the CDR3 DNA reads TGTGCCAGCAGTGATAGGACACCCGTCTGGAATATGAACACTGAAGCTTTCTTT. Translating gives CASSDRTPVWNMNTEAFF.

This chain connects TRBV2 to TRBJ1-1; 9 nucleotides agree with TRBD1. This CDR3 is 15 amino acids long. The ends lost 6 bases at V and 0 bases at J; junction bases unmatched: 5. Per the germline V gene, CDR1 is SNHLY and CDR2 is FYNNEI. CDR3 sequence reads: CASRDRGAMNTEAFF. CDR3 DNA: TGTGCCAGCAGGGACAGGGGTGCTATGAACACTGAAGCTTTCTTT.

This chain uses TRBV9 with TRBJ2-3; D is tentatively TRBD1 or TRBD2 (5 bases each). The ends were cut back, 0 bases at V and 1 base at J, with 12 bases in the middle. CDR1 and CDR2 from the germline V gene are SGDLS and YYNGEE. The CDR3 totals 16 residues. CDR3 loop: CASSVGGGRGTDTQYF. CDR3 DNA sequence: TGTGCCAGCAGCGTAGGTGGGGGTAGGGGCACAGATACGCAGTATTTT.

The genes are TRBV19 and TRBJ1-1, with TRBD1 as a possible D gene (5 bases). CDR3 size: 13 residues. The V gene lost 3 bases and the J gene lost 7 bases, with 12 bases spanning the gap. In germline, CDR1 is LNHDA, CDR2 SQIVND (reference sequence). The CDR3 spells CASSMSGEGEAFF. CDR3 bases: TGTGCCAGTAGTATGTCGGGGGAAGGTGAAGCTTTCTTT.

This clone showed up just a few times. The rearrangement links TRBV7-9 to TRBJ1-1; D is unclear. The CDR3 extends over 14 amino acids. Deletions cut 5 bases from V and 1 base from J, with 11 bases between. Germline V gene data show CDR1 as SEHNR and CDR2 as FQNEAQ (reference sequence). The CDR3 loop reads CASSTTYRNTEAFF. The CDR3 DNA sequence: TGTGCCAGCAGCACGACGTACAGGAACACTGAAGCTTTCTTT. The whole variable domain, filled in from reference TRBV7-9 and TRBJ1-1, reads DTGVSQNPRHKITKRGQNVTFRCDPISEHNRLYWYRQTLGQGPEFLTYFQNEAQLEKSRLLSDRFSAERPKGSFSTLEIQRTEQGDSAMYLCASSTTYRNTEAFFGQGTRLTVV.

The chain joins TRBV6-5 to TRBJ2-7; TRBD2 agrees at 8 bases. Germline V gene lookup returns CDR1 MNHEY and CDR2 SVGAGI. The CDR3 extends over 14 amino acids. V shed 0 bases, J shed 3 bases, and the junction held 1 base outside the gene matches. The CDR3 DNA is TGTGCCAGCAGTTACTCCGGGGGGGTCTACGAGCAGTACTTC. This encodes CASSYSGGVYEQYF.

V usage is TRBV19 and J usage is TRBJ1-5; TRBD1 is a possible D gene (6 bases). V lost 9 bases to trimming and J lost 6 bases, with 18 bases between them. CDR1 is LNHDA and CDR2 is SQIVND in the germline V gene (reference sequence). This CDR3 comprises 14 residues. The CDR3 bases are TGTGCCAGCCAGAGACAGGATATACCTCAGCCCCAGCATTTT. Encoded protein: CASQRQDIPQPQHF.

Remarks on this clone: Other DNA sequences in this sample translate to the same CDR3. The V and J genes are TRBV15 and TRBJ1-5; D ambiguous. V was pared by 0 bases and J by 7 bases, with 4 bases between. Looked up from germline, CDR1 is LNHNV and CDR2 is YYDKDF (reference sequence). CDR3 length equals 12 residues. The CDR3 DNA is TGTGCCACCAGCAGAGATAACCAGCCCCAGCATTTT. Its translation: CATSRDNQPQHF.

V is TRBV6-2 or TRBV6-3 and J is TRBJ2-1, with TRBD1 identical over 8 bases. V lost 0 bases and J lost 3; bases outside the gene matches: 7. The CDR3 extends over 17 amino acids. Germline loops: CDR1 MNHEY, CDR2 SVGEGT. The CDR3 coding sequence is TGTGCCAGCAGTTACTCCCCGCCAGGGGGCGTCTACAATGAGCAGTTCTTC. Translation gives CASSYSPPGGVYNEQFF.

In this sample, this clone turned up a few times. CDR3: CASTAGRNIQYF. CDR3 nucleotides: TGTGCCAGCACAGCGGGACGAAACATTCAGTACTTC. The chain employs TRBV2 and TRBJ2-4; 7 positions match TRBD2. The trim removed 7 bases at V and 6 bases at J, leaving 3 bases unmatched. CDR1 and CDR2 from the germline V gene are SNHLY and FYNNEI. The CDR3 spans 12 residues.